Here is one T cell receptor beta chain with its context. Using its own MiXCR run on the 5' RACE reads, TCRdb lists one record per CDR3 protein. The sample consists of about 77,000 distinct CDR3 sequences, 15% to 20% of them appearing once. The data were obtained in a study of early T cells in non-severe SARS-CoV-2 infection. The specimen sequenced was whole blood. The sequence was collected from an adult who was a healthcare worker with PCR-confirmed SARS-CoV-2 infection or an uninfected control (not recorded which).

CDR3 nucleotide sequence: TGTGCCAGCAGCCGGTCTGAAAAACTGTTTTTT. Its translation: CASSRSEKLFF. V is TRBV7-9 and J is TRBJ1-4; D gene uncertain. Between the trimmed V and J ends, which lost 5 bases and 7 bases, there was a span of 5 bases. The CDR3 runs to 11 residues. Germline V gene lookup returns CDR1 SEHNR and CDR2 FQNEAQ (reference sequence).